The 25 T cell receptor beta chains given below trace back to one sample, sequenced in a study of shared clonotypes between healthy human individuals. Data came from immunoSEQ multiplex PCR; TCRdb stores just in-frame clones and leaves some out. Here the sample spans more than 2 million clones, approximately 94% being singletons. The source material was naive CD4+ T cells sorted from blood. Sample subset: CD45RA+ positively selected. The receptors come from a young man in good health.

This chain joins TRBV5-6 and TRBJ2-3; 7 bases map to TRBD1. This CDR3 region has 16 residues. Germline lookup yields CDR1 SGHDT and CDR2 YYEEEE. V gave up 2 bases and J gave up 1 base; unmatched junction bases: 7. Written as DNA, the CDR3 is TGTGCCAGCAGCTTATCGTCGGGACAGCGCACAGATACGCAGTATTTT. Protein product: CASSLSSGQRTDTQYF.

The CDR3 is CASSDGTSVYTDTQYF. CDR3 nucleotides: TGTGCCAGCAGCGACGGGACTAGCGTGTACACAGATACGCAGTATTTT. The J gene is TRBJ2-3, the V gene TRBV9; 10 bases align to TRBD2. Germline trimming cut 3 bases from V and 2 bases from J; bases unmatched to any gene: 6. Germline CDR1 SGDLS, CDR2 YYNGEE. The CDR3 has 16 residues.

This chain links TRBV5-1 with TRBJ2-5; 12 bases agree with TRBD2. J was trimmed by 1 base and V by 0 bases; bases with no gene match: 4. The germline gives CDR1 SGHRS, CDR2 YFSETQ. This CDR3 region has 17 residues. The CDR3 reads CASSLVPSGGAQETQYF. As DNA, the CDR3 is TGCGCCAGCAGCTTGGTCCCTAGCGGGGGGGCCCAAGAGACCCAGTACTTC.

The chain recombines TRBV7-9 with TRBJ2-1; 8 bases match TRBD2. The CDR3 is 16 residues long. Germline V gives CDR1 SEHNR, CDR2 FQNEAQ (reference sequence). J was trimmed by 4 bases and V by 5 bases; bases with no gene match: 10. CDR3 bases: TGTGCCAGCAGCCCCAAGGAGACTAGCGCTTACAATGAGCAGTTCTTC. Its translation is CASSPKETSAYNEQFF. Looking up the rest from reference TRBV7-9 and TRBJ2-1 gives the full variable domain: DTGVSQNPRHKITKRGQNVTFRCDPISEHNRLYWYRQTLGQGPEFLTYFQNEAQLEKSRLLSDRFSAERPKGSFSTLEIQRTEQGDSAMYLCASSPKETSAYNEQFFGPGTRLTVL.

V gene TRBV11-2 combines with J gene TRBJ2-2; 9 positions agree with TRBD2. The CDR3 runs 16 residues. V shed 4 bases, J shed 0 bases, and the junction held 3 bases outside the gene matches. Germline V gene lookup returns CDR1 SGHAT and CDR2 FQNNGV. CDR3 DNA sequence: TGTGCCAGCAGCTCGGGACTAGCAGCGAACACCGGGGAGCTGTTTTTT. It codes for CASSSGLAANTGELFF.

The chain uses TRBV6-5 and TRBJ2-7, with unresolved D. The CDR3 is 14 amino acids. V was pared by 5 bases and J by 6 bases, with 17 bases between. CDR1 and CDR2 (germline): MNHEY, SVGAGI. CDR3 DNA: TGTGCCAGCAGTCTCCTCGTGGTGGGAAGCGAGCAGTACTTC. Translation gives CASSLLVVGSEQYF.

J is TRBJ2-3 and V is TRBV9; a weak D match, TRBD1 (6 bases). V was cut by 4 bases and J by 2 bases, with 20 bases left in between. In germline, CDR1 is SGDLS, CDR2 YYNGEE. CDR3 length equals 17 residues. DNA for the CDR3: TGTGCCAGCAGCCCCCATAGACTGGACAGAGACACAGATACGCAGTATTTT. Translated, it gives CASSPHRLDRDTDTQYF. Looking up the rest from reference TRBV9 and TRBJ2-3 gives the full variable domain: DSGVTQTPKHLITATGQRVTLRCSPRSGDLSVYWYQQSLDQGLQFLIQYYNGEERAKGNILERFSAQQFPDLHSELNLSSLELGDSALYFCASSPHRLDRDTDTQYFGPGTRLTVL.

This chain connects TRBV19 to TRBJ2-4; no reliable D call. CDR1 is LNHDA, CDR2 SQIVND, per germline (reference sequence). Trimming pared 5 bases from V and 1 base from J, leaving 15 bases between. This CDR3 has 16 amino acids. The CDR3 protein is CASSPNLRLAKNIQYF. The DNA for the CDR3 is TGTGCCAGTAGTCCAAATTTGAGGTTGGCCAAAAACATTCAGTACTTC.

The CDR3 loop reads CASSWRQGGNSPLHF. Written as DNA, the CDR3 is TGTGCCAGCAGTTGGCGGCAGGGAGGCAATTCACCCCTCCACTTT. V usage is TRBV6-5 and J usage is TRBJ1-6; the D gene is possibly TRBD1 (5 bases). Trimming pared 4 bases from V and 7 bases from J, leaving 14 bases between. The germline V gene has CDR1 MNHEY and CDR2 SVGAGI. The CDR3 extends over 15 amino acids.

This sequence joins TRBV5-6 and TRBJ2-7, with unresolved D. The CDR3 has 12 residues. Germline-derived CDR1 and CDR2 are SGHDT and YYEEEE. Between the trimmed V and J ends, which lost 3 bases and 0 bases, there was a span of 4 bases. CDR3 protein: CASSSASYEQYF. CDR3 sequence (DNA): TGTGCCAGCAGCTCAGCCTCCTACGAGCAGTACTTC. Filled out from reference TRBV5-6 and TRBJ2-7, the complete variable domain reads DAGVTQSPTHLIKTRGQQVTLRCSPKSGHDTVSWYQQALGQGPQFIFQYYEEEERQRGNFPDRFSGHQFPNYSSELNVNALLLGDSALYLCASSSASYEQYFGPGTRLTVT.

This clone appeared a single time. The chain links TRBV7-8 to TRBJ2-3, with 11 bases matching TRBD1. The CDR3 is 16 residues long. The trim removed 6 bases at V and 4 bases at J, leaving 9 bases unmatched. Germline loops: CDR1 SGHVS, CDR2 FQNEAQ. This chain's CDR3 is CASSYNGQGAPDTQYF. DNA of the CDR3: TGTGCCAGCAGTTATAACGGACAGGGGGCCCCAGATACGCAGTATTTT.

V usage is TRBV6-5 and J usage is TRBJ1-2; D unresolved. V lost 3 bases and J 4 bases, leaving 9 bases between the germline ends. Germline CDR1 reads MNHEY; CDR2 reads SVGAGI. The CDR3 sequence is 13 residues long. CDR3 protein: CASSYDKIYGYTF. DNA for the CDR3: TGTGCCAGCAGTTATGACAAGATCTATGGCTACACCTTC.

The rearrangement links TRBV30 to TRBJ2-1; perhaps TRBD2 as D (5 bases). Germline loops: CDR1 GTSNPN, CDR2 SVGIG (reference sequence). The CDR3 is 12 amino acids. V lost 2 bases and J 12 bases, leaving 14 bases between the germline ends. CDR3 nucleotides: TGTGCCTGGAGTTTTCCGTCCGAGGGGCAGTTCTTC. Translation: CAWSFPSEGQFF.

The chain couples TRBV14 to TRBJ2-2; 8 bases are a match to TRBD1. The CDR3 covers 16 residues. J lost 4 bases, V lost 3 bases, and 7 bases had no gene match. The germline CDR1 and CDR2 sequences are SGHDN and FVKESK. CDR3 amino acids: CASSQRTGTGTGELFF. The CDR3, as DNA: TGTGCCAGCAGCCAGAGGACAGGGACCGGCACCGGGGAGCTGTTTTTT.

The chain combines TRBV6-4 with TRBJ2-1; maybe TRBD1 (5 bases). Deletions cut 2 bases from V and 8 bases from J, with 16 bases between. Germline CDR1 is MRHNA and CDR2 is SNTAGT. This CDR3 has 15 amino acids. CDR3 residues: CASSDPIGQEDEQFF. The CDR3 region has the DNA TGTGCCAGCAGTGACCCAATCGGACAAGAAGATGAGCAGTTCTTC.

To note about this clone: Other DNA variants within this sample encode the same CDR3. The chain couples TRBV30 to TRBJ2-7, with 8 bases identical to TRBD1. V lost 3 bases, J lost 4 bases, and 5 bases stayed unmatched. Germline V CDR1 and CDR2: GTSNPN, SVGIG (reference sequence). This CDR3 spans 13 amino acids. The CDR3 sequence: CAWSGQGPYEQYF. The CDR3 DNA reads TGTGCCTGGAGCGGACAGGGCCCATACGAGCAGTACTTC.

As for this clone: This same CDR3 is encoded by further DNA sequences in the sample. V is TRBV11-2 and J is TRBJ1-4, with D perhaps TRBD1 (6 bases). V was trimmed by 5 bases and J by 0 bases, leaving 13 bases between them. Germline values: CDR1 SGHAT, CDR2 FQNNGV. There are 16 residues in the CDR3. The CDR3 nucleotides are TGTGCCAGCAGCCGGCGGGGGGCAACAACTAATGAAAAACTGTTTTTT. Its protein is CASSRRGATTNEKLFF.

The chain employs TRBV5-1 and TRBJ1-4; 7 bases align to TRBD1. CDR3 size: 15 residues. Germline V gives CDR1 SGHRS, CDR2 YFSETQ. The J segment lost 1 base and the V segment lost 4 bases, leaving 4 bases of the junction unmatched. The CDR3 loop is CASSTRQGTNEKLFF. The CDR3 DNA sequence: TGCGCCAGCAGCACCAGACAGGGAACTAATGAAAAACTGTTTTTT.

J is TRBJ1-3 and V is TRBV5-1; unclear D gene. The CDR3 consists of 16 residues. V dropped 6 bases and J dropped 0 bases, with 16 bases sitting between them. CDR1 is SGHRS, CDR2 YFSETQ, per germline. The CDR3 DNA follows: TGCGCCAGCAACTTACATGGGAAAACCTCTGGAAACACCATATATTTT. Translated: CASNLHGKTSGNTIYF.

This chain connects TRBV7-2 to TRBJ2-6; TRBD1 is a possible D gene (6 bases). The CDR3 is 15 amino acids. In germline, CDR1 is SGHTA, CDR2 FQGNSA. The V end lost 2 bases, the J end lost 4 bases, and 9 bases lay between the germline ends. The CDR3 DNA is TGTGCCAGCAGCTTACGTGGGGGCGGGGCCAACGTCCTGACTTTC. It codes for CASSLRGGGANVLTF.

This clone came up once. The V gene is TRBV9, the J gene TRBJ1-3, with TRBD1 identical over 9 bases. The trim removed 4 bases at V and 0 bases at J, leaving 5 bases unmatched. Germline CDR1 SGDLS, CDR2 YYNGEE. The CDR3 runs to 16 residues. CDR3 nucleotides: TGTGCCAGCAGCCGAGACAGGGGGAACTCTGGAAACACCATATATTTT. This gives the protein CASSRDRGNSGNTIYF.

The chain links TRBV23-1 to TRBJ1-2; D is undetermined. TRBV23-1 is recorded as an ORF, its role being uncertain. CDR3 size: 16 residues. V was clipped by 3 bases and J by 3 bases, with 17 bases between them. CDR3 sequence: CASSHARSRPHYGYTF. The CDR3 DNA reads TGCGCCAGCAGTCATGCGAGATCGAGGCCTCACTATGGCTACACCTTC.

The V gene is TRBV30, the J gene TRBJ2-2; D is possibly TRBD1 (6 bases). The CDR3 has 18 amino acids. The ends were cut back, 0 bases at V and 0 bases at J, with 17 bases in the middle. Germline V gene data show CDR1 as GTSNPN and CDR2 as SVGIG (reference sequence). The CDR3 DNA follows: TGTGCCTGGAGTGTACAGGGCTGGCGCCCGGCGAACACCGGGGAGCTGTTTTTT. Translation: CAWSVQGWRPANTGELFF.

The V gene is TRBV10-3, the J gene TRBJ1-6; D is possibly TRBD1 (6 bases). This CDR3 is built from 13 residues. Germline V gene lookup returns CDR1 ENHRY and CDR2 SYGVKD. Trimming left V 6 bases short and J 7 bases short, with 10 bases between. The CDR3 is CAIRMDSNSPLHF. The DNA of the CDR3 is TGTGCCATCAGGATGGACAGCAATTCACCCCTCCACTTT.

Notes on this clone: Distinct nucleotide sequences in the sample also encode this CDR3. The gene calls are TRBV28 and TRBJ2-5, with D hard to call. Trimming shortened V by 8 bases and J by 4 bases, and 8 bases separated the two germline ends. Germline values: CDR1 MDHEN, CDR2 SYDVKM. The CDR3 has 11 amino acids. CDR3 nucleotides: TGTGCCAGCTCTGAGCGAGAGACCCAGTACTTC. Protein product: CASSERETQYF.